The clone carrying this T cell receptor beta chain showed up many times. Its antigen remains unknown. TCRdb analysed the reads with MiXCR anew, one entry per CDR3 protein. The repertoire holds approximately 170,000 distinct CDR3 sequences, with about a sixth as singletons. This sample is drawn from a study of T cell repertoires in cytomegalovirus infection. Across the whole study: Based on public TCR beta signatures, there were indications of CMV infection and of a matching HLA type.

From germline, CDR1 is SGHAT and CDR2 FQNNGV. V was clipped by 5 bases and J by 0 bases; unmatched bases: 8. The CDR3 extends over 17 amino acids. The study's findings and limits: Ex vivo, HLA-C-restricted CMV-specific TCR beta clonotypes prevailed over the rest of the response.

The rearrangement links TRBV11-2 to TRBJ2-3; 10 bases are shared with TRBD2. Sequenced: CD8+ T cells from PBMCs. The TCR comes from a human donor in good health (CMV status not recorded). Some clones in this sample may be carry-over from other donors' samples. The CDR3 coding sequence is TGTGCCAGCAGCAGTAGCGGGGGGTGGAGAAGCACAGATACGCAGTATTTT. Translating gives CASSSSGGWRSTDTQYF. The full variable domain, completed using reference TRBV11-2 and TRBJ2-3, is EAGVAQSPRYKIIEKRQSVAFWCNPISGHATLYWYQQILGQGPKLLIQFQNNGVVDDSQLPKDRFSAERLKGVDSTLKIQPAKLEDSAVYLCASSSSGGWRSTDTQYFGPGTRLTVL.